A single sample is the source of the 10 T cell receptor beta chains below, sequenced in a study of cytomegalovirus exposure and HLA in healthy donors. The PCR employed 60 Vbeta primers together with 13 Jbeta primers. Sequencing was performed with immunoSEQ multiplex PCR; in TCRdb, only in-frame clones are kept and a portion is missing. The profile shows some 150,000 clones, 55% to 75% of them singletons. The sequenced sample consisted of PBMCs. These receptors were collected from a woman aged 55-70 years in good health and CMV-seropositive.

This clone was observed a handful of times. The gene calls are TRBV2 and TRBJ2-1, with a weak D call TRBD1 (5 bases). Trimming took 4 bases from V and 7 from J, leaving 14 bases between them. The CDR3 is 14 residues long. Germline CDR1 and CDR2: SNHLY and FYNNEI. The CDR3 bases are TGTGCCAGCAGTGGGACATTCATAAGGAATGAGCAGTTCTTC. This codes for CASSGTFIRNEQFF.

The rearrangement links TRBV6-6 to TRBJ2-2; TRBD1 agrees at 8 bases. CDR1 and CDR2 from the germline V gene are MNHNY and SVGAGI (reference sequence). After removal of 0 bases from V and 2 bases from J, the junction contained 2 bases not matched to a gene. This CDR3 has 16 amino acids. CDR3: CASSYSDRVNTGELFF. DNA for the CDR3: TGTGCCAGCAGTTACTCGGACAGGGTAAACACCGGGGAGCTGTTTTTT.

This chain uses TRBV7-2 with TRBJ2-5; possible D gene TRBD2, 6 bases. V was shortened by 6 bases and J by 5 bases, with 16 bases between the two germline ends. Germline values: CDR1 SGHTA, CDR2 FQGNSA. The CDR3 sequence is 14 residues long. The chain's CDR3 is CASSLVQGLETQYF. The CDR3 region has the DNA TGTGCCAGCAGTCTAGTGCAGGGACTGGAGACCCAGTACTTC.

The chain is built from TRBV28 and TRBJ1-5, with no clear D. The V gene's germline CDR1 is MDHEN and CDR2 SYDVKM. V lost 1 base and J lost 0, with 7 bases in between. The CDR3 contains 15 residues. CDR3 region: CASSLLQTSNQPQHF. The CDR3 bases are TGTGCCAGCAGTTTATTACAGACTAGCAATCAGCCCCAGCATTTT.

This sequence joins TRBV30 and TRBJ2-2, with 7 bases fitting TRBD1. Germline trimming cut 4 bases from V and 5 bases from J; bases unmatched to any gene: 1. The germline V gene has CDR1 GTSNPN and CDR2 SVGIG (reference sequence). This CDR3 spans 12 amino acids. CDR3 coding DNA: TGTGCCTGGAACAGGGGAACCGGGGAGCTGTTTTTT. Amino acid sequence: CAWNRGTGELFF.

The CDR3 region has the DNA TGTGCCAGCAGTTTGAGGGACACCTTTTACAATGAGCAGTTCTTC. Translating it yields CASSLRDTFYNEQFF. The genes are TRBV28 and TRBJ2-1; maybe TRBD1 (6 bases). V lost 3 bases and J lost 4, with 13 bases in between. Germline CDR1 reads MDHEN; CDR2 reads SYDVKM. The CDR3 contains 15 residues.

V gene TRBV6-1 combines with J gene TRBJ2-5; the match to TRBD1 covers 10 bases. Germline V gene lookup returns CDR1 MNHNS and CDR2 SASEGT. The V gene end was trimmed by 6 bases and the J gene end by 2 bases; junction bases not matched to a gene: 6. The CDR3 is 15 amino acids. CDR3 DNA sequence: TGTGCCAGCAGCTTGACAGGGGGCCCGCAAGAGACCCAGTACTTC. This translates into CASSLTGGPQETQYF.

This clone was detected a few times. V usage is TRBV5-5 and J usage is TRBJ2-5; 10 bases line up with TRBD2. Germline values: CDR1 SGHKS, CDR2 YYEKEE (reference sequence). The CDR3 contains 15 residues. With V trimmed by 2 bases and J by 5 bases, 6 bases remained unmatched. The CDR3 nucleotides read TGTGCCAGCAGCTTAGCGGGAGGGCCGTTGGAGACCCAGTACTTC. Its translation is CASSLAGGPLETQYF.

The CDR3 nucleotides are TGTGCCAGCAGTTACGTGGCTAGCACAGATACGCAGTATTTT. Its protein product is CASSYVASTDTQYF. V is TRBV6-6 and J is TRBJ2-3; D is unclear. Per germline, CDR1 MNHNY and CDR2 SVGAGI (reference sequence). The V and J ends lost 2 bases and 0 bases respectively, with 6 bases between them. This CDR3 spans 14 amino acids.

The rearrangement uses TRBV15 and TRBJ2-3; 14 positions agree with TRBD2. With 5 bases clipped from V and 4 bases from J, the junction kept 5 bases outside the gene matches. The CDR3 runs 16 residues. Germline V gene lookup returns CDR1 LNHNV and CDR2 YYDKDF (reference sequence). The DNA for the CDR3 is TGTGCCACCAGCTTAGGGACTAGCGGGAGCTCAGATACGCAGTATTTT. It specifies CATSLGTSGSSDTQYF.